These T cell receptor beta chains were read from a single sample in a study of cytomegalovirus exposure and HLA in healthy donors. Libraries were prepared by immunoSEQ multiplex PCR; TCRdb keeps only in-frame clonotypes and omits some of them. This table holds a few thousand clones, approximately 84% found once. Material: PBMCs. These receptor sequences come from a woman aged 40 to 55 in good health and CMV-seropositive. Both conserved end residues are part of each CDR3. Fields, in order: J gene, V gene, D gene, clone size, CDR3 DNA, CDR3 protein. D genes are given only for firm matches. Clone sizes are given selectively: once, few, many, or a class where the clone is expanded.

j_call: TRBJ2-5
v_call: TRBV30
d_call: TRBD1
clone_size: .
cdr3_nt: TGTGCCTGGAGTGCATGGACAGGGGGAGAGGAGACCCAGTACTTC
cdr3_aa: CAWSAWTGGEETQYF

j_call: TRBJ2-5
v_call: TRBV30
d_call: .
clone_size: .
cdr3_nt: TGTGCCTGGAGTAGGGGCCTACAAGAGACCCAGTACTTC
cdr3_aa: CAWSRGLQETQYF

j_call: TRBJ2-3
v_call: TRBV6-1
d_call: .
clone_size: once
cdr3_nt: TGTGCCAGCAGGACCAAAGGGACAAACACAGATACGCAGTATTTT
cdr3_aa: CASRTKGTNTDTQYF

j_call: TRBJ2-1
v_call: TRBV30
d_call: .
clone_size: .
cdr3_nt: TGTGCCTGGAGTGGAAGGGGCCCCCCCAATGAGCAGTTCTTC
cdr3_aa: CAWSGRGPPNEQFF

j_call: TRBJ1-4
v_call: TRBV6-5
d_call: .
clone_size: .
cdr3_nt: TGTGCCAGCAGTTACCTATACCAGGGGACTAATGAAAAACTGTTTTTT
cdr3_aa: CASSYLYQGTNEKLFF

j_call: TRBJ2-1
v_call: TRBV7-8
d_call: .
clone_size: .
cdr3_nt: TGTGCCAGCAGCCTTAGCATCTCCTACAATGAGCAGTTCTTC
cdr3_aa: CASSLSISYNEQFF

j_call: TRBJ2-7
v_call: TRBV28
d_call: .
clone_size: once
cdr3_nt: TGTGCCAGCAGTTTAACCCCTACGCCCTACGAGCAGTACTTC
cdr3_aa: CASSLTPTPYEQYF

j_call: TRBJ2-2
v_call: TRBV14
d_call: .
clone_size: .
cdr3_nt: TGTGCCAGCAGCCAAGACTTATACACCGGGGAGCTGTTTTTT
cdr3_aa: CASSQDLYTGELFF

j_call: TRBJ1-4
v_call: TRBV14
d_call: .
clone_size: .
cdr3_nt: TGTGCCAGCAGCCAACAACTAAATGAAAAACTGTTTTTT
cdr3_aa: CASSQQLNEKLFF

j_call: TRBJ2-1
v_call: TRBV18
d_call: .
clone_size: few
cdr3_nt: TGTGCCAGCTCACGAGAGCACGGGTTACAGCAGTTCTTC
cdr3_aa: CASSREHGLQQFF